The clone carrying this T cell receptor (beta chain) was seen more than once but under ten times. Antigen specificity is unknown. Investigators reverse transcribed all isolated RNA, so they sequenced expressed TCRB transcripts. TCRdb keeps only in-frame clones here, not all; method: immunoSEQ multiplex PCR. This sample has about 340,000 clones, with 8% found just once. The trim removed 5 bases at V and 4 bases at J, leaving 7 bases unmatched. Germline values: CDR1 KGHSH, CDR2 LQKENI. This CDR3 spans 15 amino acids. The entry originates in a study of beta chain features in type 1 diabetes. Notes on the study in general: Type 1 diabetes patients had TCRB CDR3s that were shorter (moderately but significantly so) in all four CD4+ subsets. A pattern of fewer insertions and more deletions at VDJ junctions was seen in type 1 diabetes patients.

J is TRBJ2-1 and V is TRBV18; 8 bases are shared with TRBD2. The sequenced sample consisted of central memory CD4+ T cells from blood. This clonotype was sampled from a woman between 18 and 29 years old in good health. The CDR3 region is CASSSGRGGYNEQFF. The CDR3 DNA is TGTGCCAGCTCAAGCGGGAGAGGAGGATACAATGAGCAGTTCTTC.